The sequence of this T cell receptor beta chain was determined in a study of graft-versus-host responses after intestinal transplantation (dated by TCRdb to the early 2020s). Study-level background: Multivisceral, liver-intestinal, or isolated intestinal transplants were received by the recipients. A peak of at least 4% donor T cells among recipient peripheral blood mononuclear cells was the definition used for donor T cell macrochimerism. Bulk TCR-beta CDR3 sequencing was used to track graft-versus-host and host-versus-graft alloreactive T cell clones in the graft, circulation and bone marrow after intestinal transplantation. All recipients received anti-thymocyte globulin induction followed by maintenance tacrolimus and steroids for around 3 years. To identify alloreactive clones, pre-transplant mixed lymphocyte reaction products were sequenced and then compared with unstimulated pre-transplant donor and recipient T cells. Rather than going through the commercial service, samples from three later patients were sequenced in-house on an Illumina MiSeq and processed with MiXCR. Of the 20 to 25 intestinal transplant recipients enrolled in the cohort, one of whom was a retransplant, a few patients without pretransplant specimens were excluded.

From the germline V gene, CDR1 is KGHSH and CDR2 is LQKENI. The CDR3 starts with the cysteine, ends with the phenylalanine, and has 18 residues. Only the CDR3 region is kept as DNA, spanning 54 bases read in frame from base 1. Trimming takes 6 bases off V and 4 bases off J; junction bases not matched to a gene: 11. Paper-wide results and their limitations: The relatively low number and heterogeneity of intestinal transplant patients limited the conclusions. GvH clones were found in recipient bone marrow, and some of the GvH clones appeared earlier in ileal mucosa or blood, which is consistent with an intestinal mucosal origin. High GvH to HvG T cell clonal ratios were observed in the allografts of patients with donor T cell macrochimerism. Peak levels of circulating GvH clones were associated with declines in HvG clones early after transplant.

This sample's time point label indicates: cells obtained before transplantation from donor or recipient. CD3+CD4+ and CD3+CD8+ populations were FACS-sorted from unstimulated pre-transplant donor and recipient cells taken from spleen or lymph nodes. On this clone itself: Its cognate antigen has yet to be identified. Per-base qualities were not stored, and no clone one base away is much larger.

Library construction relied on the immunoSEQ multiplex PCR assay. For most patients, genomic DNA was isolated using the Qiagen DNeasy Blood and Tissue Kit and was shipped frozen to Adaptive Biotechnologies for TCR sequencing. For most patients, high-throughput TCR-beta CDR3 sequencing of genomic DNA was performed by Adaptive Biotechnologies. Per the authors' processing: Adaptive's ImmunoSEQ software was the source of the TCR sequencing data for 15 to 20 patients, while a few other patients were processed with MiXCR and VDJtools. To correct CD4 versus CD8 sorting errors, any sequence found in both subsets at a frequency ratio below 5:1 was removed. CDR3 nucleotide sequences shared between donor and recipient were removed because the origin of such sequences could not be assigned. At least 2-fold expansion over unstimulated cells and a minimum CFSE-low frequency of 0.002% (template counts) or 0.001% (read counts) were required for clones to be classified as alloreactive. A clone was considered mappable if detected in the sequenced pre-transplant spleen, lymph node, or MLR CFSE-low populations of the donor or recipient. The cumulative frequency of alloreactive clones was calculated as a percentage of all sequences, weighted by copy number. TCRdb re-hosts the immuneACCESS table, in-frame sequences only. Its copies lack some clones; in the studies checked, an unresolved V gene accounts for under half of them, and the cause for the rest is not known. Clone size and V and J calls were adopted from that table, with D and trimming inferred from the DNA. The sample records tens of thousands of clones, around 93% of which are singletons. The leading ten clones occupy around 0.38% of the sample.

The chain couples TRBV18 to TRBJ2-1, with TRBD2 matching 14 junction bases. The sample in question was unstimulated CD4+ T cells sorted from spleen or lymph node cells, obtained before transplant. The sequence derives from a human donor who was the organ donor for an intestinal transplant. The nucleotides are TGTGCCAGCTCGTCGACTAGCGGGGGGGCGAGTTCATACAATGAGCAGTTCTTC. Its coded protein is CASSSTSGGASSYNEQFF.